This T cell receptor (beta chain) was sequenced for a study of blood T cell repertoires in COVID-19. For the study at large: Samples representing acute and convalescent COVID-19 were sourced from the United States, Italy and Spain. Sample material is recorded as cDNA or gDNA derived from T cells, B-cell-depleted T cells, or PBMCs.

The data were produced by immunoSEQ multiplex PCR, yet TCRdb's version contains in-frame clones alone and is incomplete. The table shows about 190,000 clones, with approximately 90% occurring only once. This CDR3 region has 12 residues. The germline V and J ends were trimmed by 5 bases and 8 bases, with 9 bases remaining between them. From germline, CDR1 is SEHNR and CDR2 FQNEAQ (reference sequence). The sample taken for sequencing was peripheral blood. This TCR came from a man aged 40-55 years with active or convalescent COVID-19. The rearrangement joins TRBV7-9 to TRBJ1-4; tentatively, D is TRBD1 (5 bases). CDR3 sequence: CASSRRGEKLFF. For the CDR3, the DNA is TGTGCCAGCAGCCGACGGGGGGAAAAACTGTTTTTT.